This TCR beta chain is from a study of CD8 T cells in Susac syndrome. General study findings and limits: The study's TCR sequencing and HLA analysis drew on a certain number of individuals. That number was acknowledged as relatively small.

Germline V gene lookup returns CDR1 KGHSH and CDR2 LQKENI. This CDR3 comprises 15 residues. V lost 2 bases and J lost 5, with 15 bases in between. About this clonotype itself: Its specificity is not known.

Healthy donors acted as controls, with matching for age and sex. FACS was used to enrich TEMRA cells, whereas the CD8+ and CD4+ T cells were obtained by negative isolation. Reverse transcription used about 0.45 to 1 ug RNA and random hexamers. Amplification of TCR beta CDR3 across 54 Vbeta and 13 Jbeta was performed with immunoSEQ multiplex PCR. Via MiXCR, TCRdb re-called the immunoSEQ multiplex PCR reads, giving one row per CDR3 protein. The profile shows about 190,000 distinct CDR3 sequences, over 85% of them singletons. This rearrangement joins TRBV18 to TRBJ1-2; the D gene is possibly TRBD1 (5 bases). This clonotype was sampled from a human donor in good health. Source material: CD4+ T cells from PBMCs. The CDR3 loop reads CASSPGDHRGYGYTF. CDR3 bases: TGTGCCAGCTCACCAGGGGACCACCGAGGGTATGGCTACACCTTC.